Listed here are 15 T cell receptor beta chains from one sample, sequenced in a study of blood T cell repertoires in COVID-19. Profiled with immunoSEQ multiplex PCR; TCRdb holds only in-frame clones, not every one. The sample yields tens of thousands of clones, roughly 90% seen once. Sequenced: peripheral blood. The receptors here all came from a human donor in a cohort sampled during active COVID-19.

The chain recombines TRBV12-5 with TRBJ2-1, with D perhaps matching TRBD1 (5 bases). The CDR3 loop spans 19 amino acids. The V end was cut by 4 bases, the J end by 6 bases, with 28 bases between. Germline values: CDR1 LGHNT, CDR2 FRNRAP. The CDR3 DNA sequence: TGTGCTAGTGGTTACCCACCTAGGGGTATCTTTCAGTTGGGCAATGAGCAGTTCTTC. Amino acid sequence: CASGYPPRGIFQLGNEQFF.

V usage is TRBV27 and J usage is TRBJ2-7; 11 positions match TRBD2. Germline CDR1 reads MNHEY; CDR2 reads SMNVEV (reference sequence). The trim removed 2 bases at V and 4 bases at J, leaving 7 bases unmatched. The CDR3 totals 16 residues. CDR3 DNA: TGTGCCAGCAGTTTAACCATAGCGGGAGGGCCGTACGAGCAGTACTTC. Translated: CASSLTIAGGPYEQYF.

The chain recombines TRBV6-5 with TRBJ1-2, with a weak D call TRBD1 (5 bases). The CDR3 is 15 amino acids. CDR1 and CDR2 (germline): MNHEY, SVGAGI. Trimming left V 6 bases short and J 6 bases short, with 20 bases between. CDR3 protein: CASSSLTVRRNGYTF. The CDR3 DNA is TGTGCCAGCAGCTCGCTGACAGTGAGGCGTAATGGCTACACCTTC.

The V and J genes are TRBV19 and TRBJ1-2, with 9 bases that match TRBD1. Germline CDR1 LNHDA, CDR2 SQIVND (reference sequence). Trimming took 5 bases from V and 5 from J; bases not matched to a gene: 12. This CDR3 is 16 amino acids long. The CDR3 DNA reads TGTGCCAGTAGTCCCTCGGGACAGGGAGGGCGGTATGGCTACACCTTC. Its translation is CASSPSGQGGRYGYTF.

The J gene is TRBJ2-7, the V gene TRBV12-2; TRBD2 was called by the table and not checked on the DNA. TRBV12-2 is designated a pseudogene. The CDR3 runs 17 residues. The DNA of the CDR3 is TGTGCAAGTCGCTCAAGCGGGACTAGCGGGGGAACCTACGAGCAGTACTTC. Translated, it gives CASRSSGTSGGTYEQYF.

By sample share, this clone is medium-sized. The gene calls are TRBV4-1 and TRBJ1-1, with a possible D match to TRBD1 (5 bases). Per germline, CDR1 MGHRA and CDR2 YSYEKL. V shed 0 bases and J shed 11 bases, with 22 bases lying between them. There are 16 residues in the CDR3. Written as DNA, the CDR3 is TGCGCCAGCAGCCAAGAGGGGGGGGAGGGCCCTCCCCGGGCTTTCTTT. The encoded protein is CASSQEGGEGPPRAFF.

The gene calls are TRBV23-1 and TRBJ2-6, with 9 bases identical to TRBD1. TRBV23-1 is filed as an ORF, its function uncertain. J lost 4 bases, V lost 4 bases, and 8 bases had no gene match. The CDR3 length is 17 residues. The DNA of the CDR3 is TGCGCCAGCAGTCCACCGGACAGGGGTAGGGGGGCCAACGTCCTGACTTTC. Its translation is CASSPPDRGRGANVLTF.

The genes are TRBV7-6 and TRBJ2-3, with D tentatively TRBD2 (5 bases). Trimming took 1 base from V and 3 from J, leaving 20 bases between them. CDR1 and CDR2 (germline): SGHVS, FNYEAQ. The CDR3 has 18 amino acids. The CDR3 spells CASSLGGLVGDITDTQYF. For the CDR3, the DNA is TGTGCCAGCAGCTTAGGAGGGCTGGTGGGAGATATAACAGATACGCAGTATTTT.

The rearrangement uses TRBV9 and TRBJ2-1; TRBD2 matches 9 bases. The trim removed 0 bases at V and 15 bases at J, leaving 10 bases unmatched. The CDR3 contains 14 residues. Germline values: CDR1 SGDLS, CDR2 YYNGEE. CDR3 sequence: CASSVGPSGDWGFF. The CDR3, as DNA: TGTGCCAGCAGCGTAGGTCCTAGCGGGGACTGGGGGTTCTTC. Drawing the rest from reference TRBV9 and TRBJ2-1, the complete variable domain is DSGVTQTPKHLITATGQRVTLRCSPRSGDLSVYWYQQSLDQGLQFLIQYYNGEERAKGNILERFSAQQFPDLHSELNLSSLELGDSALYFCASSVGPSGDWGFFGPGTRLTVL.

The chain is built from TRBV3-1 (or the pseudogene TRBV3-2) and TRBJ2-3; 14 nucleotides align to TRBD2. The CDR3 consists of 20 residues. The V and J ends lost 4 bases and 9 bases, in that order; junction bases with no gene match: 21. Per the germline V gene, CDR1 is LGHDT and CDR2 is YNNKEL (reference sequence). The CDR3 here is CASSRRPSGLAGAATNTQYF. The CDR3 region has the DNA TGTGCCAGCAGCCGTAGACCATCGGGACTAGCGGGGGCCGCCACCAACACGCAGTATTTT.

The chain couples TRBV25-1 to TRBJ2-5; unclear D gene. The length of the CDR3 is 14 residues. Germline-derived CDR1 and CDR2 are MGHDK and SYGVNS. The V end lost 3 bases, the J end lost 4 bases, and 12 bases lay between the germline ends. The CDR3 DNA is TGTGCCAGCAGTGACCCCAAACGGTCAGAGACCCAGTACTTC. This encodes CASSDPKRSETQYF.

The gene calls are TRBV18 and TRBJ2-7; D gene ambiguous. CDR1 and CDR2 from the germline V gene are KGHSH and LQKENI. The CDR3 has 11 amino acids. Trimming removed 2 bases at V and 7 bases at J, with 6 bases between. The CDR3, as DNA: TGTGCCAGCTCACCATCGAGAGAGCAGTACTTC. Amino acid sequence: CASSPSREQYF.

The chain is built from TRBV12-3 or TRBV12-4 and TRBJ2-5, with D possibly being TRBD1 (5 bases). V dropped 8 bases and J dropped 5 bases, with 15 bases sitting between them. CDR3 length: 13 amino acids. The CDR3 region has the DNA TGTGCCAGCGGGTGGACGGCAGGGGAGACCCAGTACTTC. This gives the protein CASGWTAGETQYF.

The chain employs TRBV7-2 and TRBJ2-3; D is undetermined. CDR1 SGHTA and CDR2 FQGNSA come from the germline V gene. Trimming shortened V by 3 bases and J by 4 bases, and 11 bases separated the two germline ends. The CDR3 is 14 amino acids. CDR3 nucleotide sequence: TGTGCCAGCAGCTTGCCCCTCCGGGCAGATACGCAGTATTTT. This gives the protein CASSLPLRADTQYF.

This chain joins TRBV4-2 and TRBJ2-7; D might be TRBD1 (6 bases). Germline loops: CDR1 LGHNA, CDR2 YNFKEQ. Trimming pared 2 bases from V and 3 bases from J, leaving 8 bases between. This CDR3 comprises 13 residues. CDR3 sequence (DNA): TGTGCCAGCAGCCAAAACAGGGTCTACGAGCAGTACTTC. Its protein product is CASSQNRVYEQYF.